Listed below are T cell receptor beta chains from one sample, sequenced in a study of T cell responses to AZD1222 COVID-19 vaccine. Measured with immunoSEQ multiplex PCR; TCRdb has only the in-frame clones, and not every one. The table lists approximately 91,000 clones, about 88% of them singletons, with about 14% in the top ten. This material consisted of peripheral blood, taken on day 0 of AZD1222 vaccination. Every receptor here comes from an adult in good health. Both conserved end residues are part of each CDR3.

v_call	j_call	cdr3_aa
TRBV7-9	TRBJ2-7	CASSLGGSEQYF
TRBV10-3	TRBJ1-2	CAISESNPGAYGYTF
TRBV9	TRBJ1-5	CASSPDGNSNQPQHF
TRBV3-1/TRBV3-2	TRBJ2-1	CASSQSSVGGSYNEQFF
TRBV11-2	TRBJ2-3	CASSLVPDTQYF
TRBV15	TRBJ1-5	CATSRAGVSNQPQHF
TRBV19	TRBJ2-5	CASSIPGTSLKETQYF
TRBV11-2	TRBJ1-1	CASSRGPNLGSEDTEAFF
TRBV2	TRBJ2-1	CASRIDRGNYNEQFF
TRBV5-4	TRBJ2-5	CASSFGSPQETQYF
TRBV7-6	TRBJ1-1	CASSLGANTEAFF
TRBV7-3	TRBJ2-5	CASSLGFGETQYF
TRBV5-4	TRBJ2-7	CASSLGGGFPYEQYF
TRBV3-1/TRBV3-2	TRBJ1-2	CASSQGPDTYGYTF
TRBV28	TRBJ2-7	CATETSTSSYEQYF
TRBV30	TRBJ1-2	CAWSLAAGGIGYTF
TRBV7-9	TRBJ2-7	CASSLVFYEQYF
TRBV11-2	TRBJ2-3	CASSLVGTPGDTQYF
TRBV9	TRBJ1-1	CASSPQGARLEAFF
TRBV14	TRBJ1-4	CASSQVRGSFEKLFF
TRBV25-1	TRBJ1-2	CASSSVNYGYTF
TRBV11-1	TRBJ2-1	CASSLEGGSYNEQFF